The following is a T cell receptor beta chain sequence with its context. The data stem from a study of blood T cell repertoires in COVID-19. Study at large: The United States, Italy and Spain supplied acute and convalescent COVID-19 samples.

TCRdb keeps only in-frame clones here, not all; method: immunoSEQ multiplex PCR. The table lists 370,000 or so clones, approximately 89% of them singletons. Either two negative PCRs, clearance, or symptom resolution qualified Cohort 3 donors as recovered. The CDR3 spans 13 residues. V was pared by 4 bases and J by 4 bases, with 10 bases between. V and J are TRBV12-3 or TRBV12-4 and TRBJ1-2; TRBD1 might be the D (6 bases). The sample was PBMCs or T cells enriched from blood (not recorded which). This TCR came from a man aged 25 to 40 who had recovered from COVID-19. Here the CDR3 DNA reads TGTGCCAGCAGTTCGGGACATTCCTATGGCTACACCTTC. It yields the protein CASSSGHSYGYTF.